This T cell receptor beta chain was captured in a study of tumor-infiltrating lymphocytes in primary liver carcinoma. Unsorted bulk tissue (roughly 17-32 mg) underwent RNA and DNA co-extraction. For each tumor, five separate regions were sampled. Ten or more counts support this clonotype. The germline gives CDR1 MNHEY, CDR2 SVGAGI. V was cut by 6 bases and J by 5 bases, with 16 bases left in between. The CDR3 covers 14 residues. The input was roughly 0.5 ug total RNA; TCR beta cDNA was made from it with a constant-region primer. Amplification in three nested multiplex PCR rounds with slightly modified ARM-PCR gave rise to TCR beta libraries. PCR rounds one and two used TRBV1-TRBV30 forward primers with a C-beta reverse primer for approximately 10 cycles each. In TCRdb, the multiplex PCR reads were re-called with MiXCR into one record per CDR3 protein. The data show fewer than 75,000 distinct CDR3 sequences, around 64% seen once.

The rearrangement links TRBV6-5 to TRBJ1-1; D is possibly TRBD1 (6 bases). This TCR derives from a man in his forties with primary liver carcinoma and hepatitis B virus infection. The sample comprised liver tumor tissue from sampling region 2. Subset here: tumor region T2, inferior pole. The CDR3 nucleotides read TGTGCCAGCAGGCCTCGAGGGGGTGGGACTGAAGCTTTCTTT. Translated, it gives CASRPRGGGTEAFF.